The 5 T cell receptor beta chains in this list originate from one sample, sequenced in a study of blood T cells in healthy people across ages. It was with a sample-barcoded 5' primer and a J-beta primer mix that a second PCR of roughly 7 to 12 cycles was run. TCRdb itself ran the 5' RACE reads through MiXCR, one entry per CDR3 protein. This sample has 540,000 or so distinct CDR3 sequences; roughly 43% occur once, and the top ten carry 20% to 25%. The sequencing input was blood. The receptors derive from a man older than 75 in good health.

The V call is TRBV10-3, the J call TRBJ1-5; D gene ambiguous. V was clipped by 6 bases and J by 3 bases, with 12 bases between them. CDR1 and CDR2 (germline): ENHRY, SYGVKD. The CDR3 sequence is 14 residues long. The CDR3 sequence is CAIRSVGNNQPQHF. CDR3 DNA sequence: TGTGCCATCAGAAGCGTCGGGAACAATCAGCCCCAGCATTTT.

This clonotype appeared many times. The CDR3 loop reads CASSYSRGAAEAFF. Here the CDR3 DNA reads TGTGCCAGCAGTTACTCCAGGGGGGCTGCTGAAGCTTTCTTT. The rearrangement joins TRBV6-6 to TRBJ1-1; 7 bases are shared with TRBD1. Losses at the gene ends were 0 bases for V and 6 bases for J; bases not matched to a gene: 4. The CDR3 sequence is 14 residues long. The germline V gene has CDR1 MNHNY and CDR2 SVGAGI (reference sequence).

This clonotype was recorded a few times. The chain is built from TRBV20-1 and TRBJ2-4, with no clear D. V was clipped by 3 bases and J by 6 bases, with 12 bases between them. The CDR3 runs to 13 residues. Germline CDR1 is DFQATT and CDR2 is SNEGSKA (reference sequence). The CDR3 is CSARASGRNIQYF. The CDR3 DNA follows: TGCAGTGCTAGGGCCTCCGGCCGAAACATTCAGTACTTC.

This clonotype was found a few times. The J gene is TRBJ2-4, the V gene TRBV15; 9 bases map to TRBD1. Germline V lookup: CDR1 LNHNV, CDR2 YYDKDF (reference sequence). CDR3 size: 14 residues. V shed 5 bases, J shed 9 bases, and the junction held 8 bases outside the gene matches. The CDR3 protein is CATSGGTGRTIQYF. The CDR3 DNA reads TGTGCCACCAGCGGAGGGACAGGGAGGACCATTCAGTACTTC.

The chain links TRBV5-6 to TRBJ2-2; D possibly corresponds to TRBD2 (5 bases). Germline CDR1 reads SGHDT; CDR2 reads YYEEEE. Trimming stripped 6 bases from V and 0 bases from J, with 15 bases between. The CDR3 is 16 residues long. Written as DNA, the CDR3 is TGTGCCAGCAATAAGCGGACCCACGCGAACACCGGGGAGCTGTTTTTT. Protein sequence: CASNKRTHANTGELFF.